One sample yielded the 14 T cell receptor beta chains listed below, sequenced in a study of response to subunit inactivated influenza vaccine. TCRdb recomputed calls from the RT-PCR reads with MiXCR, one row per CDR3 protein. The sample contains around 580,000 distinct CDR3 sequences, 11% to 15% of which appear only once. This material consisted of PBMCs from blood, taken about 13 days after vaccination. The receptors derive from a middle-aged man who received an inactivated influenza vaccine.

This clonotype has just a few counts. The genes are TRBV5-6 and TRBJ2-7; 11 bases agree with TRBD2. The CDR3 totals 16 residues. Trimming took 5 bases from V and 2 from J; bases not matched to a gene: 9. CDR1 is SGHDT and CDR2 is YYEEEE in the germline V gene. CDR3 nucleotides: TGTGCCAGCAGTGCCGAGGGGACTAGCGGAACCTACGAGCAGTACTTC. This sequence encodes CASSAEGTSGTYEQYF.

V is TRBV27 and J is TRBJ2-1; D is possibly TRBD1 (6 bases). Germline CDR1 reads MNHEY; CDR2 reads SMNVEV (reference sequence). V lost 5 bases and J 7 bases, leaving 15 bases between the germline ends. CDR3 length: 14 amino acids. The CDR3 reads CASSPTVRGNEQFF. The CDR3 nucleotides read TGTGCCAGCAGTCCCACCGTAAGGGGGAATGAGCAGTTCTTC.

There are a few counts of this clonotype. J is TRBJ1-5 and V is TRBV27; perhaps TRBD1 as D (5 bases). Trimming removed 4 bases at V and 3 bases at J, with 10 bases between. Germline V CDR1 and CDR2: MNHEY, SMNVEV (reference sequence). The CDR3 length is 14 residues. The CDR3 reads CASSWGPPNQPQHF. The CDR3 nucleotides read TGTGCCAGCAGTTGGGGACCCCCCAATCAGCCCCAGCATTTT.

Ten or more counts support this clonotype. DNA of the CDR3: TGCGCCAGCAGCTTGGATCACACCGGGGAGCTGTTTTTT. Translation: CASSLDHTGELFF. This sequence joins TRBV5-1 and TRBJ2-2; D gene ambiguous. Trimming left V 0 bases short and J 3 bases short, with 3 bases between. Germline lookup yields CDR1 SGHRS and CDR2 YFSETQ. The CDR3 spans 13 residues.

This clonotype was seen more than once but under ten times. Here the CDR3 DNA reads TGTGCCAGCAGCTTAGTTAAAGGTACAGGGGGCAGGAACGAGCAGTACTTC. Protein product: CASSLVKGTGGRNEQYF. This chain links TRBV11-2 with TRBJ2-7, with TRBD1 identical over 9 bases. Trimming at V came to 1 base and at J to 5 bases, leaving 12 bases not matched to a gene. The V gene's germline CDR1 is SGHAT and CDR2 FQNNGV. The CDR3 has 17 residues.

This rearrangement joins TRBV4-2 to TRBJ2-2; 7 bases are a match to TRBD1. Germline V CDR1 and CDR2: LGHNA, YNFKEQ. V dropped 2 bases and J dropped 0; count of bases not matched to a gene: 9. The CDR3 extends over 18 amino acids. CDR3 coding DNA: TGTGCCAGCAGCCAAACCCGAACAGACAGGGCGAACACCGGGGAGCTGTTTTTT. It codes for CASSQTRTDRANTGELFF.

This clonotype was seen a handful of times. The gene calls are TRBV20-1 and TRBJ2-5; D might be TRBD1 or TRBD2, each matching 6 bases. V was clipped by 6 bases and J by 9 bases, with 23 bases between them. This CDR3 is built from 14 residues. CDR1 is DFQATT, CDR2 SNEGSKA, per germline (reference sequence). This CDR3 reads CSALAAAGQRSQYF. CDR3 DNA sequence: TGCAGTGCGTTAGCGGCTGCCGGACAGAGGTCCCAGTACTTC.

V gene TRBV6-2 or TRBV6-3 combines with J gene TRBJ1-5; D is ambiguous. V lost 2 bases to trimming and J lost 12 bases, with 11 bases between them. The CDR3 loop spans 12 amino acids. The germline gives CDR1 MNHEY, CDR2 SVGEGT. The CDR3 reads CASSYISSNQHF. The CDR3 DNA reads as TGTGCCAGCAGTTACATCTCCTCGAACCAGCATTTT.

The sample holds a few counts of this clonotype. The chain has TRBV5-1 and TRBJ2-7; 11 bases match TRBD1. CDR1 and CDR2 (germline): SGHRS, YFSETQ. This CDR3 contains 16 residues. With V trimmed by 4 bases and J by 4 bases, 10 bases remained unmatched. CDR3 sequence reads: CASSQKSGQGVYEQYF. CDR3 coding DNA: TGCGCCAGCAGCCAGAAATCGGGACAGGGGGTTTACGAGCAGTACTTC.

V usage is TRBV29-1 and J usage is TRBJ1-1, with D maybe TRBD1 (5 bases). V dropped 7 bases and J dropped 3 bases, with 12 bases sitting between them. This CDR3 contains 12 residues. CDR1 SQVTM and CDR2 ANQGSEA come from the germline V gene. The CDR3 nucleotides are TGCAGCGGTGGGGAGGGGCACACTGAAGCTTTCTTT. It yields the protein CSGGEGHTEAFF.

This chain connects TRBV7-8 to TRBJ1-2; D remains unclear. Germline CDR1 SGHVS, CDR2 FQNEAQ. With 5 bases removed from V and 0 bases from J, the gap between germline ends came to 16 bases. The length of the CDR3 is 16 residues. The CDR3 nucleotides are TGTGCCAGCAGCATCGGACGGTTCCCCTCTAACTATGGCTACACCTTC. Its translation is CASSIGRFPSNYGYTF.

V and J are TRBV7-2 and TRBJ2-7, with D unresolved. Trimming took off 0 bases at V and 2 bases at J, with 8 bases between the two ends. The CDR3 sequence is 14 residues long. CDR1 and CDR2 (germline): SGHTA, FQGNSA. The CDR3 DNA sequence: TGTGCCAGCAGCTTAGCGCTAGGGACCTACGAGCAGTACTTC. Translated, it gives CASSLALGTYEQYF.

The chain uses TRBV6-1 and TRBJ2-7; D not certain. V lost 1 base, J lost 1 base, and 11 bases lay in between. Germline loops: CDR1 MNHNS, CDR2 SASEGT. There are 15 residues in the CDR3. The CDR3 spells CASSEVVRYSYEQYF. As DNA, the CDR3 is TGTGCCAGCAGTGAAGTTGTCAGATATTCCTACGAGCAGTACTTC.

The chain joins TRBV15 to TRBJ2-5, with TRBD2 matching 8 bases. CDR3 length equals 13 residues. CDR1 LNHNV and CDR2 YYDKDF come from the germline V gene (reference sequence). The V and J ends lost 10 bases and 4 bases, in that order; junction bases with no gene match: 8. CDR3 residues: CAISSGTVETQYF. The CDR3 coding sequence is TGTGCCATCAGTAGCGGGACTGTAGAGACCCAGTACTTC.